The rows below give T cell receptor beta chains drawn from one sample of a study of cytomegalovirus exposure and HLA in healthy donors. TCRdb keeps only in-frame clones here, not all; method: immunoSEQ multiplex PCR. The table includes about 160,000 clones, approximately 80% detected once. The sequenced sample was PBMCs. These receptors were collected from a man in his thirties or forties in good health and CMV-seronegative. Each CDR3 is given with its conserved first and last residue. The D gene is left open where the match is weak. Not every row has a clone size; where given, it reads once, few, many or a size class.

size,D,J,V,DNA,CDR3
once,TRBD2,TRBJ2-1,TRBV2,TGTGCCAGCAACCTAGCGGGAGAGAATGAGCAGTTCTTC,CASNLAGENEQFF
once,NA,TRBJ1-1,TRBV25-1,TGTGCCAGCAGTGACCCTAAATCGGGGAACACTGAAGCTTTCTTT,CASSDPKSGNTEAFF
NA,TRBD1,TRBJ2-7,TRBV29-1,TGCAGCGCCGGAACAGGGGAAAGGACCGACGAGCAGTACTTC,CSAGTGERTDEQYF
NA,TRBD1,TRBJ1-1,TRBV6-5,TGTGCCAGCACTGGGACAGGGGGTACTGAAGCTTTCTTT,CASTGTGGTEAFF
NA,NA,TRBJ1-1,TRBV19,TGTGCCAGTAGAGCTGGTCGGGGTAATAAAGCTTTCTTT,CASRAGRGNKAFF
few,NA,TRBJ2-7,TRBV10-3,TGTGCCATCAGCGAGACTGGCTACGAGCAGTACTTC,CAISETGYEQYF
few,TRBD1,TRBJ2-7,TRBV11-3,TGTGCCAGCAGCCCATCAGGGGGAGTAGGGTCTCACGAGCAGTACTTC,CASSPSGGVGSHEQYF
once,TRBD2,TRBJ2-7,TRBV7-2,TGTGCCAGCAGCAAAGTGGGACTAGGGACCTACGAGCAGTACTTC,CASSKVGLGTYEQYF
NA,NA,TRBJ2-1,TRBV18,TGTGCCAGCTCACCAAACAACAGGGACAATGAGCAGTTCTTC,CASSPNNRDNEQFF
NA,NA,TRBJ1-3,TRBV7-8,TGTGCCAGCAGCCGCGAATCCCTTCCAGGAATATCCTCTGGAAACACCATATATTTT,CASSRESLPGISSGNTIYF
NA,TRBD1,TRBJ2-5,TRBV7-8,TGTGCTATGGGACAGGGGGTTGAACAAGAGACCCAGTACTTC,CAMGQGVEQETQYF
once,NA,TRBJ2-5,TRBV7-9,TGTGCCAGCAGCTTAGTTGGCATGGAGACCCAGTACTTC,CASSLVGMETQYF
NA,NA,TRBJ2-1,TRBV30,TGTGCCTGGAGTGTATCCCGGGAGTATAATGAGCAGTTCTTC,CAWSVSREYNEQFF
NA,TRBD1,TRBJ1-6,TRBV6-5,TGTGCCAGCAGTCGTCTAGGGGGCCTGAATTCACCCCTCCACTTT,CASSRLGGLNSPLHF
NA,NA,TRBJ1-5,TRBV28,TGTGCCAGCAGTTTGAGGGTCGGAAATCAGCCCCAGCATTTT,CASSLRVGNQPQHF
NA,NA,TRBJ1-2,TRBV7-9,TGTGCCAGCAGCCGCGGGGTGCCGAAGGGCTACACCTTC,CASSRGVPKGYTF
NA,NA,TRBJ2-7,TRBV5-4,TGTGCCAGCAGCTTTCACAGGAGTAACTACGAGCAGTACTTC,CASSFHRSNYEQYF
NA,TRBD2,TRBJ2-1,TRBV28,TGTGCCAGCAGTTTGCCAGCGGGAGAACCGATTAGCCACAATGAGCAGTTCTTC,CASSLPAGEPISHNEQFF
once,TRBD1,TRBJ2-5,TRBV6-1,TGTGCCAGCAGGGCAGGGGGCCAAGAGACCCAGTACTTC,CASRAGGQETQYF
once,TRBD1,TRBJ2-7,TRBV28,TGTGCCAGCACTCAAAGGGGGCTGCCCTCCTACGAGCAGTACTTC,CASTQRGLPSYEQYF
NA,TRBD1,TRBJ1-2,TRBV16,TGTGCCAGCAGCCAGTCGACGGACAGGGGGCATGGCTACACCTTC,CASSQSTDRGHGYTF
once,NA,TRBJ1-1,TRBV6-5,TGTGCCAGCAGAACGCTACAGGGTATCGACACTGAAGCTTTCTTT,CASRTLQGIDTEAFF
once,NA,TRBJ1-4,TRBV10-1,TGCGCCAGCAGTGAGTCTAAGGGGCGAGAAAAACTGTTTTTT,CASSESKGREKLFF
NA,NA,TRBJ2-2,TRBV15,TGTGCCACCAGCAGAGATATAGGGGGTGTCGGGGAGCTGTTTTTT,CATSRDIGGVGELFF
NA,NA,TRBJ2-7,TRBV7-3,TGTGCCAGCAGCCCGATACACCGCGAGCAGTACTTC,CASSPIHREQYF
few,NA,TRBJ1-2,TRBV4-2,TGTGCCAGCAGCCAAGACGGGGAAGACTATGGCTACACCTTC,CASSQDGEDYGYTF
NA,TRBD1,TRBJ1-6,TRBV2,TGTGCCAGCAGTCCCGGCGGGACAGGTCGGGCACCCCTCCACTTT,CASSPGGTGRAPLHF
NA,TRBD1,TRBJ1-5,TRBV9,TGTGCCAGCAGCTCTACAGGGGTAAGCAATCAGCCCCAGCATTTT,CASSSTGVSNQPQHF
once,NA,TRBJ1-5,TRBV6-5,TGTGCCAGCAGTTATTCGGTGGGAGCTCAGCCCCAGCATTTT,CASSYSVGAQPQHF
few,TRBD1,TRBJ2-2,TRBV5-1,TGCGCCAGCTCCCGGACAGGGGGCCCCGGGGAGCTGTTTTTT,CASSRTGGPGELFF
NA,NA,TRBJ1-4,TRBV7-3,TGTGCCAGCAGCCAGACAGGCCCGGGGGGGAAACTGTTTTTT,CASSQTGPGGKLFF
NA,NA,TRBJ2-7,TRBV30,TGTGCCTGGAGTCGGAGTGGGTACGAGCAGTACTTC,CAWSRSGYEQYF
once,NA,TRBJ2-5,TRBV7-7,TGTGCCAGCAGCTTAGACGTCCCGGGAGCTGAGACCCAGTACTTC,CASSLDVPGAETQYF
NA,NA,TRBJ2-4,TRBV2,TGTGCCAGCAGTGAAGAGCTACTGCGTACCAAAAACATTCAGTACTTC,CASSEELLRTKNIQYF
NA,TRBD1,TRBJ2-4,TRBV5-1,TGCGCCAGCAGCTTGGCACAGGGGTACAACATTCAGTACTTC,CASSLAQGYNIQYF
NA,NA,TRBJ2-6,TRBV9,TGTGCCAGCAGCGTAGGAGTCTCTGGGGCCAACGTCCTGACTTTC,CASSVGVSGANVLTF
NA,NA,TRBJ2-6,TRBV9,TGTGCCAGCAGCGTAGAGGGGGGGGTCTCTGGGGCCAACGTCCTGACTTTC,CASSVEGGVSGANVLTF
NA,NA,TRBJ2-2,TRBV6-5,TGTGCCAGCAGTTACCGAGACTACGGGGAGCTGTTTTTT,CASSYRDYGELFF
NA,NA,TRBJ2-7,TRBV10-2,TGCGCCAGTTACAGCCACGAGCAGTACTTC,CASYSHEQYF
NA,NA,TRBJ2-2,TRBV7-3,TGTGCCAGCAGCCTACCAAACGGGATCAACACCGGGGAGCTGTTTTTT,CASSLPNGINTGELFF
NA,TRBD2,TRBJ2-1,TRBV13,TGTGCCAGCAGCTTATCCGGGGGGTATTACAATGAGCAGTTCTTC,CASSLSGGYYNEQFF
NA,NA,TRBJ2-7,TRBV14,TGTGCCAGCAGCCAAGATCGGCAGGGGCTGGGCGAGCAGTACTTC,CASSQDRQGLGEQYF
once,TRBD1,TRBJ2-7,TRBV9,TGTGCCAGCAGCGCAACAGGGGCCCGTGACGAGCAGTACTTC,CASSATGARDEQYF
NA,NA,TRBJ1-6,TRBV28,TGTGCCAGCAGTTTCCTTCCGTCCCGGGAGGCTCTCCACTTT,CASSFLPSREALHF
few,NA,TRBJ2-3,TRBV6-5,TGTGCCAGCAGTTGGGCCAGCAGAGATACGCAGTATTTT,CASSWASRDTQYF
NA,NA,TRBJ1-5,TRBV7-9,TGTGCCAGCAGCTTAGCCCGGGGGGTGAATAGCAATCAGCCCCAGCATTTT,CASSLARGVNSNQPQHF
NA,TRBD1,TRBJ1-1,TRBV27,TGTGCCAGCAAGACAGGGAGGAACACTGAAGCTTTCTTT,CASKTGRNTEAFF
NA,TRBD1,TRBJ1-4,TRBV6-5,TGTGCCAGCAGTTACCGGACAGGGGTGGAGAAAAAACTGTTTTTT,CASSYRTGVEKKLFF
NA,NA,TRBJ1-2,TRBV19,TGTGCCAGTAGTATAGCGCGAATGAGTAACTATGGCTACACCTTC,CASSIARMSNYGYTF
NA,NA,TRBJ2-2,TRBV11-3,TGTGCCAGCAGCTTAGATCAGGGAGGACCCGGGGAGCTGTTTTTT,CASSLDQGGPGELFF
NA,TRBD1,TRBJ1-1,TRBV7-9,TGTTCCAGCCGTAGGGACAGTCCCGAAGCTTTCTTT,CSSRRDSPEAFF
NA,TRBD1,TRBJ1-1,TRBV7-3,TGTGCCAGCAGCTTAAGCCCCCAGGGGGCGGGCACTGAAGCTTTCTTT,CASSLSPQGAGTEAFF
NA,NA,TRBJ1-5,TRBV5-6,TGTGCCAGCAGCTTATTCGGGGGCAATCAGCCCCAGCATTTT,CASSLFGGNQPQHF
NA,NA,TRBJ1-2,TRBV6-5,TGTGCCAGCAGTTACCAGGGGCAGGGTTATGGCTACACCTTC,CASSYQGQGYGYTF
NA,NA,TRBJ2-7,TRBV28,TGTGCCAGCAGTTTAGACACAGGGCAGTACTTC,CASSLDTGQYF
NA,TRBD2,TRBJ2-7,TRBV5-1,TGCGCCAGCAGCCTCAAAAGCGGGGTTGGGCAGTACTTC,CASSLKSGVGQYF
NA,TRBD2,TRBJ2-1,TRBV13,TGTGCCAGCAGCTATAAGTCGCCTAGCGGGAGCGATGAGCAGTTCTTC,CASSYKSPSGSDEQFF